This T cell receptor beta chain was recorded in a study of T-cell memory formation after mild COVID-19. Germline loops: CDR1 SGDLS, CDR2 YYNGEE. J lost 3 bases, V lost 2 bases, and 11 bases had no gene match. CDR3 length equals 16 residues. Whole-study findings and limits: Day 15 to 85 contracting clones showed balanced CD4/CD8; later expanders leaned CD4+. Those CD4+ clones that contracted were mainly in CM and EM (CD8+ ones in EMRA). Pre-infection memory already had some responding clones, implying cross-reactive memory joined.

Comment on this clonotype: No antigen is known for it.

5'RACE primed at constant segments yielded TCR alpha and TCR beta cDNA libraries bearing sample barcodes and UMIs. TCRdb redid the calling of the 5' RACE reads with MiXCR, one entry per CDR3 protein. This table has some 150,000 distinct CDR3 sequences, 11% to 15% appearing once. The sequence was obtained from an adult woman who had mild COVID-19 (a few samples of this study predate the infection). Cell type and time point are not known. This chain connects TRBV9 to TRBJ2-7; 7 bases map to TRBD1. Source material: PBMCs or a T cell subset sorted from them (not recorded which). CDR3 nucleotides: TGTGCCAGCAGCGTGGGCCGGGACAGTAGGATCTACGAGCAGTACTTC. This translates into CASSVGRDSRIYEQYF.